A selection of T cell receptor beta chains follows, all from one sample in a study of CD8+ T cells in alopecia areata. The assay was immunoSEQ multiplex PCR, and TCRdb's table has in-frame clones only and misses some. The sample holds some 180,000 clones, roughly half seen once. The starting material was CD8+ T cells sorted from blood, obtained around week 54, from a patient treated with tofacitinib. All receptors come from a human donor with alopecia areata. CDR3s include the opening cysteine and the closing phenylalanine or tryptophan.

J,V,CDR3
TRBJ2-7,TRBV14,CASSPPASGPHEQYF
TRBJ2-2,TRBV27,CASSFVASAANTWELFF
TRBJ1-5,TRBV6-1,CASRRDLNQPQHF
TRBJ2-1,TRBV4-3,CASSQDREGNEQFF
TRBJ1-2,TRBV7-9,CASSLGTDYGYTF
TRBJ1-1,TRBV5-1,CASSPLRIVLNTEAFF
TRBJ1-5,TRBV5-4,CASSVDRGQPQHF
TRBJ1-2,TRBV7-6,CASSLVEGSEGYTF
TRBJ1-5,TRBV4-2,CASSQEGGALSNQPQHF
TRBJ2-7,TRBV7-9,CASSLGSAEQYF
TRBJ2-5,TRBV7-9,CASSKEGLPETQYF
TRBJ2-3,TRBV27,CASTPSGTDTQYF
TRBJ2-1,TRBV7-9,CASSSTSGSYNEQFF
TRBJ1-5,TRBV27,CASRPGGNQPQHF
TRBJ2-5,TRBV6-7,CQKPGQWQETQYF
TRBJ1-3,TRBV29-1,CSVELGGGDSAGNTIYF
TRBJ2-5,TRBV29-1,CSVSFAETQYF
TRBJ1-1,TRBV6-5,CASSYEGSTEAFF
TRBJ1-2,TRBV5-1,CASSLAGSPNYGYTF
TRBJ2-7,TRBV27,CASSLSGRRATYEQYF
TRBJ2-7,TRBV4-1,CASSQGSGAVGSYEQYF
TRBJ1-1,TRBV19,CASSRQGWSNTEAFF
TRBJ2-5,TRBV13,CASSQIELTGQETQYF
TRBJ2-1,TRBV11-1,CASSPAGDWGDEQFF
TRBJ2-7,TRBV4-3,CASSQDWGAYEQYF
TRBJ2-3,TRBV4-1,CASSQGRGADTQYF
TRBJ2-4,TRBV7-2,CASSLRGTKNIQYF
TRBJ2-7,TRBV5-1,CASSLEAGTLWEQYF
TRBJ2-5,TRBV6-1,CASSGILRGAEETQYF
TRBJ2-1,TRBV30,CAWVTGQAGNEQFF
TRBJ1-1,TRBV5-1,CASSLSHEEAFF
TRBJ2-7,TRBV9,CASSVAEGAYEQYF
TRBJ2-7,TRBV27,CASSLTGSYEQYF
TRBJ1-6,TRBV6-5,CASSYWGDGISPLHF
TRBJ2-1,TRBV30,CAWRGLAGNEQFF
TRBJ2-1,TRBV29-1,CSVERASGGRINEQFF
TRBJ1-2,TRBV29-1,CSVAEYGYTF
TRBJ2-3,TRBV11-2,CASSSNRIGQGILDTQYF
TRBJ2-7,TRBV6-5,CASSSPHEQYF
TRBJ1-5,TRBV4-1,CASSQWGEPPTAQHF
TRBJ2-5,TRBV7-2,CASSETGNEETQYF
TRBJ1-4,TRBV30,CAWSAPRGEREKLFF
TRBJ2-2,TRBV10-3,CAISDRLANTGELFF
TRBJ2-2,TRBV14,CASSQVQGAGELFF
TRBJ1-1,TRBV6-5,CASRTGSDEAFF
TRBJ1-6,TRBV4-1,CASSQFNSPLHF
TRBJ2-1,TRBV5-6,CASSPSPRTSRYNEQFF
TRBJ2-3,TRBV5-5,CASSLAPGERVTGTDTQYF
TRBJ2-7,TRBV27,CASSLGGDEQYF
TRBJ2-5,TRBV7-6,CASSLFQGQETQYF
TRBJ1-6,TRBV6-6,CAGGQYNSPLHF
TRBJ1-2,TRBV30,CAWRSMGQGGYGYTF
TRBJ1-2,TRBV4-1,CASSQPWEDRVGGYTF
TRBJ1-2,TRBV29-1,CSVGTLYGYTF
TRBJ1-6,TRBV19,CASKLQMRSPLHF